The rows below give T cell receptor beta chains drawn from one sample of a study of cytomegalovirus exposure and HLA in healthy donors. Sequencing used immunoSEQ multiplex PCR; TCRdb keeps in-frame clones, though not all of them. Here the sample spans under 130,000 clones, approximately 70% being singletons. Sequencing was carried out using PBMCs. The receptors were gathered from a man between 40 and 49 years old in good health and CMV-seropositive. The CDR3 runs from the conserved cysteine through the conserved F or W. D genes are given only for firm matches. A clone size is listed for some rows: how often the clone was seen (once, few, many), or a class if it is expanded.

v_gene	d_gene	abundance	j_gene	CDR3nt	CDR3aa
TRBV6-6	-	-	TRBJ2-1	TGTGCCAGCAGCCGGCGGAATGAGCAGTTCTTC	CASSRRNEQFF
TRBV6-6	-	-	TRBJ1-1	TGTGCCAGCAGTTCTACCTCGGCTAGTGAAGCTTTCTTT	CASSSTSASEAFF
TRBV5-1	-	once	TRBJ1-3	TGCGCCAGCAGCTCGAATACAGGGAACTCTGGAAACACCATATATTTT	CASSSNTGNSGNTIYF
TRBV9	TRBD1	once	TRBJ1-2	TGTGCCAGCAGCGCCCGCCGGGACAGCGAGCTCTATGGCTACACCTTC	CASSARRDSELYGYTF
TRBV29-1	TRBD1	-	TRBJ2-5	TGCAGCGCCGCAGGTGGGACAGGGGAGACCCAGTACTTC	CSAAGGTGETQYF
TRBV30	-	few	TRBJ2-2	TGTGCCTGGAGTCTTGCAGGGATTGATAGCACCGGGGAGCTGTTTTTT	CAWSLAGIDSTGELFF
TRBV9	-	-	TRBJ1-1	TGTGCCAGCAGCCCCCGGACTGACATGAACACTGAAGCTTTCTTT	CASSPRTDMNTEAFF
TRBV29-1	-	-	TRBJ1-1	TGCAGTGTCCCGCGGACAGTATTTGGAGACACTGAAGCTTTCTTT	CSVPRTVFGDTEAFF
TRBV14	TRBD1	-	TRBJ2-2	TGTGCCAGCAGCCGGAGGACAGGGGTGCGCACCGGGGAGCTGTTTTTT	CASSRRTGVRTGELFF
TRBV2	-	few	TRBJ1-2	TGTGCCAGTGGGTCCAGGGGAAACGGCTACACCTTC	CASGSRGNGYTF
TRBV2	-	-	TRBJ1-1	TGTGCCAGCAGGGGACAAGGGAACACTGAAGCTTTCTTT	CASRGQGNTEAFF
TRBV19	-	few	TRBJ1-3	TGTGCCAGTAGTATTGGCGGAAACACCATATATTTT	CASSIGGNTIYF
TRBV29-1	TRBD2	-	TRBJ2-1	TGCAGCGTGAAGGGGCTAGCGGGAATCCCATCTACGGGGTTCTTC	CSVKGLAGIPSTGFF
TRBV7-2	-	few	TRBJ2-3	TGTGCCAGCAGCTCCCCGCGAGGGCCTCTTTTATCATTAGATACGCAGTATTTT	CASSSPRGPLLSLDTQYF
TRBV5-1	-	-	TRBJ2-3	TGCGCCAGCAGCTTGAGGGCTAGCACTAGCACAGATACGCAGTATTTT	CASSLRASTSTDTQYF
TRBV10-1	-	-	TRBJ1-4	TGCGCCAGCAGTGAGTCAGGGGATGGTGAAAAACTGTTTTTT	CASSESGDGEKLFF
TRBV28	TRBD1	-	TRBJ1-2	TGTGCCACGCAGGGGGCGGTTATGGCCTATGGCTACACCTTC	CATQGAVMAYGYTF
TRBV27	TRBD1	-	TRBJ1-2	TGTGCCAGCAGTTTAAGGGACACAGGGGGGTGGGGCTACACCTTC	CASSLRDTGGWGYTF
TRBV4-3	-	few	TRBJ2-6	TGCGCCAGCAGCCAAGATCGACCAGGGAGGTCTGGGGCCAACGTCCTGACTTTC	CASSQDRPGRSGANVLTF
TRBV4-3	-	-	TRBJ1-2	TGCGCCAGCAGCTACCCAGGGCGCGACTATGGCTACACCTTC	CASSYPGRDYGYTF
TRBV4-1	TRBD2	few	TRBJ2-6	TGCGCCAGCAGCCAAGATATAACTAGCGGGAACCGCAGATCGCCAAACGTCCTGACTTTC	CASSQDITSGNRRSPNVLTF
TRBV5-6	TRBD2	once	TRBJ2-1	TGTGCCAGCAGCTTGATAGCGGGAGACGCCTACAATGAGCAGTTCTTC	CASSLIAGDAYNEQFF
TRBV7-8	TRBD2	-	TRBJ2-1	TGTGCCAGCAGCTTAGTAGGGACTAGTCTCAATGAGCAGTTCTTC	CASSLVGTSLNEQFF
TRBV9	-	few	TRBJ2-2	TGTGCCAGCAGCGTAGCGTACGACTCCAACACCGGGGAGCTGTTTTTT	CASSVAYDSNTGELFF
TRBV9	-	-	TRBJ1-3	TGTGCCAGCAGCCCGACGGGAGGGGGTGGAAACACCATATATTTT	CASSPTGGGGNTIYF
TRBV7-2	-	-	TRBJ2-7	TGTGCCAGCAGCTTAGCAGTTGGTAGCTCCTACGAGCAGTACTTC	CASSLAVGSSYEQYF
TRBV28	-	-	TRBJ1-4	TGTGCCAGCACCCGCGACAGTCTTAATGAAAAACTGTTTTTT	CASTRDSLNEKLFF
TRBV29-1	-	-	TRBJ1-1	TGCAGCGTTGAAGATCGGGGGGGGCGCGGGGCTTTCTTT	CSVEDRGGRGAFF
TRBV13	-	once	TRBJ2-1	TGTGCCAGCAGGTTCGGCGGCTCCTACAATGAGCAGTTCTTC	CASRFGGSYNEQFF
TRBV2	TRBD2	-	TRBJ2-2	TGTGCCAGCATAGCGGGAGCAGCCGGGGAGCTGTTTTTT	CASIAGAAGELFF
TRBV7-9	-	-	TRBJ2-1	TGTGCCAGCAGCTTTGAAAAGAGAATCTACAATGAGCAGTTCTTC	CASSFEKRIYNEQFF
TRBV18	TRBD1	-	TRBJ1-1	TGTGCCAGCTCACCACTGGACAGGGGGAACACTGAAGCTTTCTTT	CASSPLDRGNTEAFF
TRBV2	TRBD1	few	TRBJ1-4	TGTGCCAGCAGTGAAGTAAAGGCAGGGGGGAGGTATATGGAAAAACTGTTTTTT	CASSEVKAGGRYMEKLFF
TRBV28	-	once	TRBJ2-7	TGTGCCAGCAGAACCGGACAGACCAATTCCTTCTACGAGCAGTACTTC	CASRTGQTNSFYEQYF